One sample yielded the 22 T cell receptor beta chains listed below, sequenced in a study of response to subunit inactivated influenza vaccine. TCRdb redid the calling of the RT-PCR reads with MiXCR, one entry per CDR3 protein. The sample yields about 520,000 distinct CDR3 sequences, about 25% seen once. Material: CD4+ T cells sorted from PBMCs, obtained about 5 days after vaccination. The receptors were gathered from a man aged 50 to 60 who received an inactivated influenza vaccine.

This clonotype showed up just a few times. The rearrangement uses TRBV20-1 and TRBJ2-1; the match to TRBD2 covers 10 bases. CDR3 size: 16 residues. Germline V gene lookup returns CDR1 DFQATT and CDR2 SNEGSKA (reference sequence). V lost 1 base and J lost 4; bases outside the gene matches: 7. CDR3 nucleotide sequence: TGCAGTGCTAGAGCCAGCGGGAGGGCCGGGTACAATGAGCAGTTCTTC. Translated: CSARASGRAGYNEQFF.

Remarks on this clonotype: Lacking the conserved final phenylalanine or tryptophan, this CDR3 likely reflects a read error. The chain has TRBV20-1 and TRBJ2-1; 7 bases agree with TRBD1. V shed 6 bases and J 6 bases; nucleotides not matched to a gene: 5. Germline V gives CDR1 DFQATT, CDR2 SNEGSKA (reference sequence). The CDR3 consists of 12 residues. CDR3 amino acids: CSAKGQRNEQFS. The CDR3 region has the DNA TGCAGTGCCAAGGGACAGCGCAATGAGCAGTTCTCC.

The CDR3 region is CASSLGKRTTYEQYF. For the CDR3, the DNA is TGCGCCAGCAGCTTGGGTAAAAGGACAACCTACGAGCAGTACTTC. The V gene is TRBV5-1, the J gene TRBJ2-7, with D tentatively TRBD1 (5 bases). Germline CDR1 reads SGHRS; CDR2 reads YFSETQ. V was cut by 0 bases and J by 2 bases, with 12 bases left in between. The CDR3 contains 15 residues.

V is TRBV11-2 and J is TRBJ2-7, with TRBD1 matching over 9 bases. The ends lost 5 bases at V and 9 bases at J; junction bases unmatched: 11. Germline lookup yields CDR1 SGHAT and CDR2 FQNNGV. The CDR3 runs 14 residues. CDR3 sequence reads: CASSATGGFFGQYF. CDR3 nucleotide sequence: TGTGCCAGCAGCGCGACAGGGGGGTTTTTCGGGCAGTACTTC.

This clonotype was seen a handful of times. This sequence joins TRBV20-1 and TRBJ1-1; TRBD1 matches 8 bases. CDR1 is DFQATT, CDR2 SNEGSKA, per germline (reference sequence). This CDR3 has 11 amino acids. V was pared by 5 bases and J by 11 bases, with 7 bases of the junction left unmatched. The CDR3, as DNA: TGCAGTGCTCCGGACAGGGACGGGGCTTTCTTT. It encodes CSAPDRDGAFF.

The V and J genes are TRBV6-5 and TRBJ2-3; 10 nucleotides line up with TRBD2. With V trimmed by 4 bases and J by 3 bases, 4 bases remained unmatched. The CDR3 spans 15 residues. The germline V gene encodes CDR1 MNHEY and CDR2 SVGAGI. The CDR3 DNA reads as TGTGCCAGCAGTTCTACTAGCGGGGTAACAGATACGCAGTATTTT. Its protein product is CASSSTSGVTDTQYF.

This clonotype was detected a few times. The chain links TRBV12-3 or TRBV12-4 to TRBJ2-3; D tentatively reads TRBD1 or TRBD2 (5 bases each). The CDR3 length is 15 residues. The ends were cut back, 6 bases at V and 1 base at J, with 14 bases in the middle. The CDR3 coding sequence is TGTGCCAGCAGGGGGATGTCGGGGCGCACAGATACGCAGTATTTT. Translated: CASRGMSGRTDTQYF.

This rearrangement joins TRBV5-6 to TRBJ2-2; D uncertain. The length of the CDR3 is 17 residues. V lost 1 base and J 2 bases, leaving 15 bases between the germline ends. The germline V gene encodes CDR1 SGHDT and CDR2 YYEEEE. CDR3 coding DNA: TGTGCCAGCAGCTTGCAGGTCTATACCAGAAACACCGGGGAGCTGTTTTTT. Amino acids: CASSLQVYTRNTGELFF.

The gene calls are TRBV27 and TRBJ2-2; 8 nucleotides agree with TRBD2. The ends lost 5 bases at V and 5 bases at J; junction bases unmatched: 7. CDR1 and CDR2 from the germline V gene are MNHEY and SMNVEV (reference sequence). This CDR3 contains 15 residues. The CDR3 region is CASSPWTSKTGELFF. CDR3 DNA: TGTGCCAGCAGTCCCTGGACTAGCAAGACCGGGGAGCTGTTTTTT.

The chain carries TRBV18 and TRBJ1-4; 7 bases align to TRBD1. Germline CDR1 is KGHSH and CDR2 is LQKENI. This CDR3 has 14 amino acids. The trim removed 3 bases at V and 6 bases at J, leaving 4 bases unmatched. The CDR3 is CASSPGGGYEKLFF. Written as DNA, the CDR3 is TGTGCCAGCTCACCTGGAGGGGGCTATGAAAAACTGTTTTTT.

For the CDR3, the DNA is TGCGCCAGCAGTGCGGCCGGAGGGACTGAAGCTTTCTTT. Protein product: CASSAAGGTEAFF. The chain combines TRBV10-1 with TRBJ1-1; D call uncertain. Germline CDR1 WNHNN, CDR2 SYGVQD (reference sequence). Trimming took off 4 bases at V and 5 bases at J, with 11 bases between the two ends. The CDR3 has 13 residues.

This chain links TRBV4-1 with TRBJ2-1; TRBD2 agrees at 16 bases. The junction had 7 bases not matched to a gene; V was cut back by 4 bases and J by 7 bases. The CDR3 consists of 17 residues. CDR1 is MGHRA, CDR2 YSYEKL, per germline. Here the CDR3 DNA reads TGCGCCAGCAGCCGGGGACTAGCGGGAGGGATAGGGAATGAGCAGTTCTTC. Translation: CASSRGLAGGIGNEQFF.

The CDR3 DNA reads TGTGCCAGCAGCGCCTCAACAGGGAATCAGCCCCAGCATTTT. It codes for CASSASTGNQPQHF. The V gene is TRBV7-9, the J gene TRBJ1-5, with a possible D match to TRBD1 (6 bases). The V end lost 5 bases, the J end lost 4 bases, and 12 bases lay between the germline ends. From germline, CDR1 is SEHNR and CDR2 FQNEAQ (reference sequence). The CDR3 has 14 amino acids.

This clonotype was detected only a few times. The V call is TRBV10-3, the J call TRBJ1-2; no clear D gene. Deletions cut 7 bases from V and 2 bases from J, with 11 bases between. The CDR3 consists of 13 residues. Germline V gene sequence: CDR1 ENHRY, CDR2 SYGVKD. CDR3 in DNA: TGTGCCATCACCCCGGAGACCAACTATGGCTACACCTTC. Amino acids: CAITPETNYGYTF.

CDR3 loop: CASSYSRQGDYEQYF. DNA for the CDR3: TGTGCCAGCAGTTACTCGAGACAGGGGGACTACGAGCAGTACTTC. The chain links TRBV6-2 or TRBV6-3 to TRBJ2-7; 9 bases are shared with TRBD1. J gave up 3 bases and V 0 bases, and 3 bases lay outside the gene matches. This CDR3 region has 15 residues. Germline V gene lookup returns CDR1 MNHEY and CDR2 SVGEGT.

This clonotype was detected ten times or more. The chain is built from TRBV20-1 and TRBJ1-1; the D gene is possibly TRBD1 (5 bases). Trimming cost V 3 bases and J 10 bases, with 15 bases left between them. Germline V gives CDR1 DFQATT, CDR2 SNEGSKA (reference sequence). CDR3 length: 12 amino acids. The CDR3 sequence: CSASDRGERAFF. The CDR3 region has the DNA TGCAGTGCTAGTGATCGGGGCGAGAGAGCTTTCTTT.

CDR3 coding DNA: TGTGCCAGCAGCTTCAATAGCGGTCGGGGGGAGTATTTT. Its translation: CASSFNSGRGEYF. This chain uses TRBV28 with TRBJ2-3; 7 nucleotides align to TRBD2. Losses at the gene ends were 6 bases for V and 13 bases for J; bases not matched to a gene: 13. CDR3 length: 13 amino acids. CDR1 and CDR2 from the germline V gene are MDHEN and SYDVKM.

As DNA, the CDR3 is TGTGCCAGCAGTGAAGCTAGGCCGGGACAGGGGGCCTACGAGCAGTACTTC. Translation: CASSEARPGQGAYEQYF. The chain carries TRBV2 and TRBJ2-7; 11 positions match TRBD1. The germline CDR1 and CDR2 sequences are SNHLY and FYNNEI. CDR3 length equals 17 residues. V gave up 0 bases and J gave up 2 bases; unmatched junction bases: 6.

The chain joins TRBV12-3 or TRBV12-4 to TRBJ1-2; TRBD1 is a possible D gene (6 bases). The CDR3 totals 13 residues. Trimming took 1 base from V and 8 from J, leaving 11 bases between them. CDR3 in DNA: TGTGCCAGCAGTTTAGTGTCAGGGGAAGGCTACACCTTC. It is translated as CASSLVSGEGYTF.

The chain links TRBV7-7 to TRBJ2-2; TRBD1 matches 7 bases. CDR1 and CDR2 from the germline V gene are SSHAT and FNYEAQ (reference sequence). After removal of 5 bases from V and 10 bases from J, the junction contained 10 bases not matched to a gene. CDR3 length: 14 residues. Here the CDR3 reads CASSRTGGTTELFF. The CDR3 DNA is TGTGCCAGCAGCAGGACAGGCGGTACTACGGAGCTGTTTTTT.

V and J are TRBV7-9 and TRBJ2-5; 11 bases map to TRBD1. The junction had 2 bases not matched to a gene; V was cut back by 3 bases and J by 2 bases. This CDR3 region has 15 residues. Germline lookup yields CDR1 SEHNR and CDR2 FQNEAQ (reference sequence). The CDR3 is CASSFGQGAQETQYF. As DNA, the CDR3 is TGTGCCAGCAGCTTCGGACAGGGGGCACAAGAGACCCAGTACTTC.

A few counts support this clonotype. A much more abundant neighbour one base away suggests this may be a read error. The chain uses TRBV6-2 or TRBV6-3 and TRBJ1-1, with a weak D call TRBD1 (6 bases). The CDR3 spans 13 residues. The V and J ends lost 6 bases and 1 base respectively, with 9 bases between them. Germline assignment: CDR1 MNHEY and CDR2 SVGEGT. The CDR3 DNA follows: TGTGCCAGCAGCCGACAGGCGAACACTGAAGCTTTCTTT. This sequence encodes CASSRQANTEAFF.